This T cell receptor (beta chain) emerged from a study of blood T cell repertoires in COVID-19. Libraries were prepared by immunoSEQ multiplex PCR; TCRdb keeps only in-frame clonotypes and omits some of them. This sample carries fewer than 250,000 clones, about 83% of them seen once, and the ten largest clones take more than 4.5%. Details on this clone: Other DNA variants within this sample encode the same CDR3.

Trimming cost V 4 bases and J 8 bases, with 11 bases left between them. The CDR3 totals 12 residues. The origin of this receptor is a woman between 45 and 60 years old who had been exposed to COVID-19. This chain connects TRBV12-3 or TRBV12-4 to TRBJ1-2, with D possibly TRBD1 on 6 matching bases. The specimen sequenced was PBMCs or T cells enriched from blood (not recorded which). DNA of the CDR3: TGTGCCAGCAGTTCGAGGGGGGGCGGCTACACCTTC. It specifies CASSSRGGGYTF.